Detailed here is one T cell receptor beta chain. The sample comes from a study of PD-L1 blockade in urothelial cancer. Whole-study context: About nine tenths of the roughly 29 patients comprised males who had bladder-origin urothelial cancer. Blood was evaluated 3 weeks (second dose) and 6 weeks after therapy began. Blood yielded a median of around 150,000 T cells per sample.

Indicated time point: pretreatment peripheral blood. The protocol was immunoSEQ multiplex PCR, while the TCRdb copy is restricted to in-frame clones and leaves out a portion. Seen here are about 93,000 clones, around 90% observed once, and the top ten hold around 1.5%. This CDR3 spans 14 amino acids. Germline V gene lookup returns CDR1 SGHTA and CDR2 FQGNSA. The ends lost 6 bases at V and 7 bases at J; junction bases unmatched: 9. The sequences come from PBMCs, collected around atezolizumab (anti-PD-L1) treatment. This sequence originates from a man aged 55 to 70 with urothelial cancer. The chain uses TRBV7-2 and TRBJ2-7, with 10 bases matching TRBD1. CDR3 sequence (DNA): TGTGCCAGCAGTTCCGGGACAGGGGAACGGGAGCAGTACTTC. Translated, it gives CASSSGTGEREQYF.